The T cell receptor (beta chain) described here comes from a study of spatial heterogeneity in lung cancer. Time point: sample taken at primary tumor resection. TCRdb fed the 5' RACE reads into MiXCR, producing one record per CDR3 protein. The table records about 9,800 distinct CDR3 sequences, about 6% of them present only once. As regards this clonotype: What it binds is unknown.

CDR3 size: 11 residues. Germline-derived CDR1 and CDR2 are DFQATT and SNEGSKA (reference sequence). V trimming: 3 bases; J trimming: 13 bases; junction bases outside the gene matches: 8. Study-wide findings and caveats: Tumors with more nonsynonymous mutations had more expanded intratumoral alpha and beta TCRs. Of tumor T cells, an estimated coverage of approximately 7.2% was reached for alpha chains and approximately 14% for beta chains.

This clonotype was sampled from a male donor with early-stage non-small cell lung cancer. The specimen was lung tumor tissue, collected at surgery. The chain combines TRBV20-1 with TRBJ1-1; 7 nucleotides match TRBD1. The CDR3 DNA is TGCAGTGCTAGGACAGGGCTGGTCGGTTTCTTT. Protein sequence: CSARTGLVGFF.